The 17 T cell receptor beta chains reported below all come from one sample, sequenced in a study of T-cell memory formation after mild COVID-19. A single record per CDR3 protein comes from TCRdb applying MiXCR to the 5' RACE reads. The table lists under 600,000 distinct CDR3 sequences, less than 25% of them singletons. The sample consisted of PBMCs or a T cell subset sorted from them (not recorded which). Receptors originate from an adult woman who had mild COVID-19 (a few samples of this study predate the infection). Cell type and time point are not known.

The gene calls are TRBV27 and TRBJ1-5, with unresolved D. CDR3 length: 16 residues. Germline CDR1 is MNHEY and CDR2 is SMNVEV (reference sequence). V dropped 2 bases and J dropped 3 bases, with 14 bases sitting between them. The CDR3 reads CASSLRGPDHNQPQHF. DNA of the CDR3: TGTGCCAGCAGTTTAAGAGGACCTGATCACAATCAGCCCCAGCATTTT.

The chain employs TRBV30 and TRBJ2-5; TRBD1 is a possible D gene (6 bases). V lost 5 bases and J 6 bases, leaving 16 bases between the germline ends. Germline CDR1 reads GTSNPN; CDR2 reads SVGIG (reference sequence). This CDR3 contains 13 residues. CDR3 sequence: CAWEVTGGQTQYF. In DNA form, the CDR3 reads TGTGCCTGGGAGGTGACAGGAGGACAGACCCAGTACTTC.

This chain links TRBV9 with TRBJ2-1, with a tentative D call TRBD1 (7 bases). Germline CDR1 and CDR2: SGDLS and YYNGEE. The CDR3 loop spans 14 amino acids. V lost 3 bases and J lost 7, with 14 bases in between. CDR3 sequence reads: CASSDKGAGNEQFF. CDR3 in DNA: TGTGCCAGCAGCGACAAGGGGGCGGGGAATGAGCAGTTCTTC.

This sequence joins TRBV7-2 and TRBJ2-1; D could derive from TRBD1 or TRBD2 (5 bases each). V was pared by 5 bases and J by 9 bases, with 14 bases between. The CDR3 runs to 13 residues. CDR1 and CDR2 from the germline V gene are SGHTA and FQGNSA. CDR3 amino acids: CASSQLSRGEQFF. In nucleotides, the CDR3 is TGTGCCAGCAGCCAGTTGTCGAGGGGTGAGCAGTTCTTC. Full variable domain (rest looked up from reference TRBV7-2 and TRBJ2-1): GAGVSQSPSNKVTEKGKDVELRCDPISGHTALYWYRQSLGQGLEFLIYFQGNSAPDKSGLPSDRFSAERTGGSVSTLTIQRTQQEDSAVYLCASSQLSRGEQFFGPGTRLTVL.

The chain uses TRBV3-1 and TRBJ1-1, with D possibly TRBD1 on 5 matching bases. Germline V CDR1 and CDR2: LGHDT, YNNKEL (reference sequence). CDR3 size: 16 residues. V was trimmed by 2 bases and J by 1 base, leaving 14 bases between them. The CDR3 coding sequence is TGTGCCAGCAGCCAATATCGGGGGGTATGGAACACTGAAGCTTTCTTT. Translation: CASSQYRGVWNTEAFF.

This clonotype was observed a few times. This chain uses TRBV3-1 with TRBJ2-1; the match to TRBD2 covers 8 bases. CDR3 length: 16 residues. J lost 5 bases, V lost 4 bases, and 10 bases had no gene match. The V gene's germline CDR1 is LGHDT and CDR2 YNNKEL (reference sequence). The CDR3 sequence: CASSPNSGGPDNEQFF. In DNA, the CDR3 is TGTGCCAGCAGCCCAAACAGCGGGGGACCCGACAATGAGCAGTTCTTC.

This sequence joins TRBV20-1 and TRBJ2-7; perhaps TRBD1 as D (6 bases). V dropped 8 bases and J dropped 4 bases, with 24 bases sitting between them. The CDR3 runs 15 residues. CDR1 and CDR2 (germline): DFQATT, SNEGSKA (reference sequence). CDR3 nucleotide sequence: TGCAGTAGTACCCGGCCCTACAGGGCTGCGTACGAGCAGTACTTC. Its translation is CSSTRPYRAAYEQYF.

This clonotype was seen more than once but under ten times. CDR3 DNA: TGTGCCAGCAGTTGTAACGTTCTAGCGGGGGCCCCCCAGGAAAATGAGCAGTTCTTC. This gives the protein CASSCNVLAGAPQENEQFF. V is TRBV12-3 or TRBV12-4 and J is TRBJ2-1, with 10 nucleotides matching TRBD2. The CDR3 runs 19 residues. With V trimmed by 4 bases and J by 7 bases, 19 bases remained unmatched.

The chain recombines TRBV27 with TRBJ2-7; TRBD1 aligns across 7 bases. CDR1 and CDR2 (germline): MNHEY, SMNVEV (reference sequence). CDR3 size: 13 residues. Unmatched junction bases numbered 4, after V lost 5 bases and J lost 3 bases. The CDR3 nucleotides read TGTGCCAGCAGTAAGACAGGGTACTACGAGCAGTACTTC. Translated, it gives CASSKTGYYEQYF.

Only a few counts were recorded for this clonotype. The V call is TRBV5-1, the J call TRBJ1-5; D gene unclear. Trimming pared 0 bases from V and 7 bases from J, leaving 14 bases between. Germline V CDR1 and CDR2: SGHRS, YFSETQ. The CDR3 sequence is 15 residues long. CDR3 in DNA: TGCGCCAGCAGCTTGGATAGTTGGGGTGGCCAGCCCCAGCATTTT. Residues: CASSLDSWGGQPQHF.

The rearrangement uses TRBV12-3 or TRBV12-4 and TRBJ2-1, with D perhaps matching TRBD2 (7 bases). Trimming took 1 base from V and 8 from J, leaving 18 bases between them. CDR3 length equals 16 residues. The CDR3 here is CASSLGSGGSSDEQFF. CDR3 coding DNA: TGTGCCAGCAGTTTAGGGTCGGGGGGCTCGAGTGATGAGCAGTTCTTC.

This clonotype was observed a few times. The rearrangement links TRBV3-1 to TRBJ1-1, with D possibly being TRBD1 (6 bases). The CDR3 loop spans 17 amino acids. The germline gives CDR1 LGHDT, CDR2 YNNKEL (reference sequence). Between the trimmed V and J ends, which lost 2 bases and 1 base, there was a span of 17 bases. The CDR3 bases are TGTGCCAGCAGCCAATCACTATACAGGGATCCGAACACTGAAGCTTTCTTT. Encoded protein: CASSQSLYRDPNTEAFF.

This clonotype turned up a few times. This rearrangement joins TRBV6-6 to TRBJ2-2; TRBD1 or TRBD2 may be the D gene (5 bases each). This CDR3 spans 15 amino acids. Germline V lookup: CDR1 MNHNY, CDR2 SVGAGI (reference sequence). V gave up 6 bases and J gave up 4 bases, with 15 bases separating them. CDR3 protein: CASRRGSGVTGELFF. The CDR3, as DNA: TGTGCCAGCAGGAGGGGAAGTGGGGTCACCGGGGAGCTGTTTTTT.

The chain uses TRBV12-3 or TRBV12-4 and TRBJ2-2, with 10 bases matching TRBD2. The CDR3 contains 16 residues. V lost 5 bases to trimming and J lost 6 bases; unmatched junction nucleotides: 9. This CDR3 reads CASSLHSGGMAGELFF. CDR3 DNA sequence: TGTGCCAGCAGTCTGCATAGCGGGGGGATGGCCGGGGAGCTGTTTTTT.

This clonotype was counted only a few times. The rearrangement links TRBV12-3 or TRBV12-4 to TRBJ2-3; 10 positions agree with TRBD2. The CDR3 totals 16 residues. V lost 7 bases, J lost 2 bases, and 9 bases stayed unmatched. CDR3 DNA: TGTGCCAGCACCTCGGCCGGGACTAGCGCCACAGATACGCAGTATTTT. It codes for CASTSAGTSATDTQYF.

Only a few counts were recorded for this clonotype. The gene calls are TRBV20-1 and TRBJ2-5; possible D gene TRBD2, 5 bases. V was shortened by 1 base and J by 1 base, with 13 bases between the two germline ends. The CDR3 loop spans 15 amino acids. Germline lookup yields CDR1 DFQATT and CDR2 SNEGSKA (reference sequence). In DNA form, the CDR3 reads TGCAGTGCTAGAGGCTCGGCTAGCAGCCAAGAGACCCAGTACTTC. It encodes CSARGSASSQETQYF.

The chain joins TRBV29-1 to TRBJ2-7, with D possibly being TRBD2 (5 bases). Deletions cut 8 bases from V and 4 bases from J, with 12 bases between. The V gene's germline CDR1 is SQVTM and CDR2 ANQGSEA. The CDR3 totals 11 residues. CDR3 in amino acids: CSTKRDYEQYF. CDR3 DNA sequence: TGCAGCACGAAGAGGGATTACGAGCAGTACTTC.